This is a list of T cell receptor beta chains from one sample in a study of blood T cell repertoires in COVID-19. Profiled with immunoSEQ multiplex PCR; TCRdb holds only in-frame clones, not every one. The data hold approximately 170,000 clones, with under 85% observed a single time. Sequencing used peripheral blood. The receptors stem from a man in his 70s who had recovered from COVID-19. The CDR3 runs from the conserved cysteine through the conserved F or W. A D gene is named only where the DNA matches it firmly. Not every row has a clone size; where given, it reads once, few, many or a size class.

clone_size	v_call	j_call	d_call	cdr3_nt	cdr3_aa
-	TRBV18	TRBJ1-1	TRBD1	TGTGCCAGCTCACCCCAACAGGGGCGTTTTGACACTGAAGCTTTCTTT	CASSPQQGRFDTEAFF
-	TRBV10-2	TRBJ2-7	TRBD2	TGCGCCAGCCGCAAGCGGGAGGGCTTCGGTTCCGAGCAGTACTTC	CASRKREGFGSEQYF
-	TRBV7-2	TRBJ2-2	-	TGTGCCAGCAGCGTACTAGCCGCCGGGGAGCTGTTTTTT	CASSVLAAGELFF
-	TRBV5-1	TRBJ1-4	TRBD1	TGCGCCAGCAGCTTGACAGGGGGCGGGAATGAAAAACTGTTTTTT	CASSLTGGGNEKLFF
-	TRBV4-1	TRBJ2-3	-	TGCGCCAGCAGCCAACGCCAAGCGAACGACCCTTTTGGAAATACGCAGTATTTT	CASSQRQANDPFGNTQYF
-	TRBV7-9	TRBJ1-1	-	TGTGCCAGCAGCTTAGCAGGGGGGGTGGTAGCTTTCTTT	CASSLAGGVVAFF
-	TRBV9	TRBJ1-4	-	TGTGCCAGCAGCGTAAGGGGGTCGACTAATGAAAAACTGTTTTTT	CASSVRGSTNEKLFF
-	TRBV9	TRBJ2-1	TRBD2	TGTGCCAGCAGCGTAGGACTAGCTGGATCCTACAATGAGCAGTTCTTC	CASSVGLAGSYNEQFF
-	TRBV7-2	TRBJ2-7	-	TGTGCCAGCAGCAGGGGACAGCGGGGGACCTACGAGCAGTACTTC	CASSRGQRGTYEQYF
-	TRBV2	TRBJ1-4	TRBD1	TGTGCCAGTAATCGACAGGGGTTGAATGAAAAACTGTTTTTT	CASNRQGLNEKLFF
few	TRBV7-9	TRBJ1-1	-	TGTGCCAGCAGCTTAGAAGGGCGGGTGGCCACTGAAGCTTTCTTT	CASSLEGRVATEAFF
once	TRBV7-2	TRBJ2-3	TRBD2	TGTGCCAGCAGCCCCCGGGGACTAGCGAACACAGATACGCAGTATTTT	CASSPRGLANTDTQYF
-	TRBV6-5	TRBJ2-1	TRBD1	TGTGCCAGCACTACGCGGGACAGGGGGGGAAATGAGCAGTTCTTC	CASTTRDRGGNEQFF
-	TRBV27	TRBJ2-7	TRBD2	TGTGCCAGCCAGACTAGCGGGCACTCCTACGAGCAGTACTTC	CASQTSGHSYEQYF
-	TRBV5-1	TRBJ2-1	-	TGCGCCAGCAGCTTGGTGTGGGAGGCCTCCTACAATGAGCAGTTCTTC	CASSLVWEASYNEQFF
few	TRBV6-2/TRBV6-3	TRBJ2-1	-	TGTGCCAGCAGCCCCCTTTTTGAGCAGTTCTTC	CASSPLFEQFF
-	TRBV10-3	TRBJ2-3	TRBD1	TGTGCCATCAGTGAGTCCCGCGATAGACAGGGGGTTGGGGATACGCAGTATTTT	CAISESRDRQGVGDTQYF
-	TRBV6-1	TRBJ1-3	TRBD1	TGTGCCAGCAGTGTATGGGACAGGCAGCCTGGAAACACCATATATTTT	CASSVWDRQPGNTIYF
many	TRBV4-1	TRBJ2-5	TRBD1	TGCGCCAGCAGCCAAGGGTCAGGGGGCCAAGAGACCCAGTACTTC	CASSQGSGGQETQYF
-	TRBV3-1/TRBV3-2	TRBJ1-1	-	TGTGCCAGCAGCCAAGTGGGGGGGAACACTGAAGCTTTCTTT	CASSQVGGNTEAFF
few	TRBV12-5	TRBJ2-1	-	TGTGCTAGTGTCCGGGAGTTTTCCAATGAGCAGTTCTTC	CASVREFSNEQFF
-	TRBV5-4	TRBJ2-3	-	TGTGCCAGCAGCTTGTCTTCTGATACGCAGTATTTT	CASSLSSDTQYF
once	TRBV7-9	TRBJ2-5	-	TGTGCCAGCCGGGGGTTGCCAGGGCAACAAGAGACCCAGTACTTC	CASRGLPGQQETQYF
-	TRBV20-1	TRBJ1-2	-	TGCAGTGGCGAAGCTAACTATGGCTACACCTTC	CSGEANYGYTF
once	TRBV4-1	TRBJ1-6	-	TGCGCCAGCAGCCAAGATATACAGGGTGCTCCTCCCCTCCACTTT	CASSQDIQGAPPLHF
-	TRBV28	TRBJ2-5	-	TGTGCCAGCAGTTTTAAAGGCGGGTACCAAGAGACCCAGTACTTC	CASSFKGGYQETQYF
once	TRBV19	TRBJ2-2	-	TGTGCCAGTAGTATCATTTGGACTAACACCGGGGAGCTGTTTTTT	CASSIIWTNTGELFF